Below, 6 T cell receptor beta chains from the same sample are listed, as sequenced in a study of T cell repertoires in cytomegalovirus infection (dated by TCRdb to the late 2010s). Their antigens are not known. The sample's treatment or condition label, decoded: in vitro stimulation with specific CMV peptide epitopes to enrich CMV-specific T cells. The sequencing machine was an Illumina HiSeq 1500. Clones were called with MiXCR by TCRdb after fastp trimmed the public reads at Q25, and only in-frame beta chains were retained. Duplicate CDR3 protein sequences are folded into a single record with the most common DNA and genes. The sample table holds some 800,000 distinct CDR3 sequences, of which around a third were seen once. Clones ranked in the top ten supply approximately 13% of the sample. The sequencing used cultured CD8+ T cells from PBMCs, collected from culture after CMV antigen stimulation. The source is a human donor in good health (CMV status not recorded). Some clones in this sample may be carry-over from other donors' samples.

This clonotype has a handful of counts. The chain couples TRBV5-6 to TRBJ1-1; tentative D call: TRBD1 (5 bases). The CDR3 consists of 13 residues. Germline V CDR1 and CDR2: SGHDT, YYEEEE. With 4 bases removed from V and 6 bases from J, the gap between germline ends came to 13 bases. The chain's CDR3 is CASSPTWDAEAFF. In nucleotides, the CDR3 is TGTGCCAGCAGCCCCACGTGGGACGCTGAAGCTTTCTTT.

This clonotype was recorded a few times. J is TRBJ2-7 and V is TRBV7-8; D remains unclear. The ends were cut back, 4 bases at V and 2 bases at J, with 12 bases in the middle. This CDR3 contains 14 residues. Looked up from germline, CDR1 is SGHVS and CDR2 is FQNEAQ. The CDR3 nucleotides read TGTGCCAGCAGCTCGAGGACGGGCCCCTACGAGCAGTACTTC. It translates to CASSSRTGPYEQYF.

This clonotype has ten or more counts. The chain joins TRBV7-2 to TRBJ2-7, with no clear D. The germline gives CDR1 SGHTA, CDR2 FQGNSA. Trimming stripped 1 base from V and 1 base from J, with 8 bases between. This CDR3 contains 14 residues. The CDR3 region is CASSLGSQSYEQYV. CDR3 DNA: TGTGCCAGCAGCTTAGGGTCGCAGTCCTACGAGCAGTACGTC.

Regarding this clonotype: A much larger clone sits a single nucleotide away, making a read error possible. J is TRBJ2-5 and V is TRBV7-6; 9 bases fit TRBD1. CDR1 and CDR2 (germline): SGHVS, FNYEAQ. CDR3 length: 16 amino acids. The CDR3 DNA sequence: TGTGCTAGCGGCCCATCCGGGACAGGGTTTGGCGAGACCCAGTACTTC. Translating it yields CASGPSGTGFGETQYF.

CDR3: CASSGRGYEQYF. The CDR3 nucleotides are TGTGCCAGCAGCGGTCGGGGCTACGAGCAGTACTTC. V is TRBV12-3 or TRBV12-4 and J is TRBJ2-7, with D possibly TRBD2 on 5 matching bases. The V end was cut by 6 bases, the J end by 3 bases, with 9 bases between. This CDR3 contains 12 residues.

The chain recombines TRBV19 with TRBJ2-3; 7 positions match TRBD2. Germline assignment: CDR1 LNHDA and CDR2 SQIVND (reference sequence). The CDR3 runs to 13 residues. V shed 7 bases, J shed 4 bases, and the junction held 5 bases outside the gene matches. In DNA, the CDR3 is TGTGCCAGTATGGCCGGGGGGTCAGATACGCAGTATTTT. This translates into CASMAGGSDTQYF.